This T cell receptor (beta chain) originates from a study of T-cell reconstitution after alpha-beta-depleted transplantation in children. This clonotype was found a few times. J was trimmed by 6 bases and V by 6 bases; bases with no gene match: 12. The CDR3 is 15 residues long. Germline V gives CDR1 SEHNR, CDR2 FQNEAQ (reference sequence). Researchers prepared the TCRbeta library using unique molecular identifiers, the study reports. TCRdb re-called the PCR reads through MiXCR, storing one row per CDR3 protein. The sample lists 400,000 to 500,000 distinct CDR3 sequences, roughly 11% occurring once. Sequences were derived from PBMCs from the stem cell graft donor, sampled from the stem cell graft. The TCR sequence derives from a human donor who donated a stem cell graft to a child with acute myeloid leukemia. V gene TRBV7-9 combines with J gene TRBJ2-5; 8 nucleotides align to TRBD1. As DNA, the CDR3 is TGTGCCAGCAGTCCCGAGACAGGGGCGCCAAAGACCCAGTACTTC. The encoded protein is CASSPETGAPKTQYF.